This T cell receptor (beta chain) was retrieved from a study of shared clonotypes between healthy human individuals. Overall study context: Serving as donors were a couple of women and three men, whose ages spanned 18 to 49. Per-donor plates numbered three CD4 naive, three CD4 memory, two CD8 naive and one CD8 memory.

The CDR3 sequence is 16 residues long. V was pared by 3 bases and J by 5 bases, with 18 bases between. Germline-derived CDR1 and CDR2 are WSHSY and SAAADI. The assay used deep level. Sorted-subset replicate PCRs used roughly 210 ng of genomic DNA. This amount corresponded to about 30,000 T cell genomes. Generated by immunoSEQ multiplex PCR, the TCRdb table keeps only in-frame clones and is missing some. The sample shows approximately 1,000,000 clones, about 72% of them seen only once. This TCR was recovered from a man younger than 35 in good health. Some clones in this sample may be carry-over from other donors' samples. The source material was memory CD4+ T cells from PBMCs. The subset is: CD45RA-negative fraction. The rearrangement joins TRBV10-2 to TRBJ2-3; perhaps TRBD2 as D (6 bases). The CDR3 loop is CASSDRSGRVKDTQYF. The CDR3 DNA follows: TGCGCCAGCAGTGATCGATCCGGGAGAGTGAAAGATACGCAGTATTTT.